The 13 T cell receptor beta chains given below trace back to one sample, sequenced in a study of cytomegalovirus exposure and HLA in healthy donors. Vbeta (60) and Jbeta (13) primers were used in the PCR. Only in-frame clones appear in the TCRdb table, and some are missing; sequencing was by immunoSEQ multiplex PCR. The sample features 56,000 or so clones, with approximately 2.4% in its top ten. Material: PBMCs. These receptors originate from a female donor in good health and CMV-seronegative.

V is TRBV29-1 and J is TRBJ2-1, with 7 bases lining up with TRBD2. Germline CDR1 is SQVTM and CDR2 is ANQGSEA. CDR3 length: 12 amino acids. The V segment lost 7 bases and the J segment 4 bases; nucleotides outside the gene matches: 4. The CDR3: CSGAGPYNEQFF. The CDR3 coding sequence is TGCAGCGGAGCGGGACCGTACAATGAGCAGTTCTTC.

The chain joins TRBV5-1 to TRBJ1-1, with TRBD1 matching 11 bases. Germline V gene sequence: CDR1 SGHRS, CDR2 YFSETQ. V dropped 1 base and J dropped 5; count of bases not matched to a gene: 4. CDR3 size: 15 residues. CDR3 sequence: CASSLLGTGGTEAFF. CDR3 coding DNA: TGCGCCAGCAGCTTGCTTGGGACAGGGGGAACTGAAGCTTTCTTT.

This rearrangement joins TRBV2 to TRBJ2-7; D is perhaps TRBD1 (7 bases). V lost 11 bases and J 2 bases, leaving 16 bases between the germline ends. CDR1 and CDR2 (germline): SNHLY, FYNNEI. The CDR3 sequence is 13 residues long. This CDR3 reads CAQAGTVPYEQYF. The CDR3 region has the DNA TGTGCCCAGGCGGGGACAGTGCCCTACGAGCAGTACTTC.

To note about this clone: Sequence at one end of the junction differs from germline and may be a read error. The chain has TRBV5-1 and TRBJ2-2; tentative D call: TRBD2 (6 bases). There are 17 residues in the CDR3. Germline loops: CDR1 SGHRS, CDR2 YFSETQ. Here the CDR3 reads CASRLVPMEGGTGELFF. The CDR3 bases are TGCGCCAGCAGGTTGGTTCCGATGGAGGGTGGCACCGGGGAGCTGTTTTTT.

The DNA for the CDR3 is TGTGCCAGCAGTGGACTAGCGGGAGGAGGAGAGCAGTACTTC. Translation: CASSGLAGGGEQYF. The chain links TRBV6-6 to TRBJ2-7; 14 bases are shared with TRBD2. In germline, CDR1 is MNHNY, CDR2 SVGAGI (reference sequence). Unmatched junction bases numbered 4, after V lost 5 bases and J lost 7 bases. The CDR3 runs 14 residues.

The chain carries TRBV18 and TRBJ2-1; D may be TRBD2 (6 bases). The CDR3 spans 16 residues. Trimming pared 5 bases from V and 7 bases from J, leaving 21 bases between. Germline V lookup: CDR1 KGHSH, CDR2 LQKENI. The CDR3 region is CASSSTTRGSLNEQFF. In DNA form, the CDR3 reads TGTGCCAGCTCATCGACGACTAGAGGGAGCTTGAATGAGCAGTTCTTC.

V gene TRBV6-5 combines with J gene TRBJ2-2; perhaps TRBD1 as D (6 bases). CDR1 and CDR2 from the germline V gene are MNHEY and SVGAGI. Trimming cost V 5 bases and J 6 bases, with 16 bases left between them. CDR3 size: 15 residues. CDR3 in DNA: TGTGCCAGCAGTCCACAGGGTCCCACTGCCGGGGAGCTGTTTTTT. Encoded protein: CASSPQGPTAGELFF.

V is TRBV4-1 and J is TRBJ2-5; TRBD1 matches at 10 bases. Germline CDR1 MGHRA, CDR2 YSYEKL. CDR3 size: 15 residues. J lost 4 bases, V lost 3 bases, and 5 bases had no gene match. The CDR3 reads CASSQDRGEAETQYF. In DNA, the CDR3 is TGCGCCAGCAGCCAGGACAGGGGGGAAGCAGAGACCCAGTACTTC.

CDR3 coding DNA: TGTGCCAGCAGTCTCCGGGAAGGAGCAGATACGCAGTATTTT. It translates to CASSLREGADTQYF. The chain has TRBV6-4 and TRBJ2-3, with D perhaps TRBD2 (5 bases). Trimming removed 5 bases at V and 4 bases at J, with 13 bases between. The CDR3 length is 14 residues. Germline V gene data show CDR1 as MRHNA and CDR2 as SNTAGT.

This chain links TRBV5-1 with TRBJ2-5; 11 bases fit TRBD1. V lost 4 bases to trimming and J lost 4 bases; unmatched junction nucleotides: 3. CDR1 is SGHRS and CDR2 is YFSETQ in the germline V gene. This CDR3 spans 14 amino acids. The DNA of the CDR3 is TGCGCCAGCAGCCCGGGACAGGGGGGAGAGACCCAGTACTTC. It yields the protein CASSPGQGGETQYF.

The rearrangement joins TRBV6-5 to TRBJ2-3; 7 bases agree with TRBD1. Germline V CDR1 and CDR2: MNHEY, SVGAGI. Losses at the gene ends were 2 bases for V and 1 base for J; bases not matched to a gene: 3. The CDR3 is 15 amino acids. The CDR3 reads CASSYEGARTDTQYF. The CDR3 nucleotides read TGTGCCAGCAGTTACGAGGGGGCGCGCACAGATACGCAGTATTTT.

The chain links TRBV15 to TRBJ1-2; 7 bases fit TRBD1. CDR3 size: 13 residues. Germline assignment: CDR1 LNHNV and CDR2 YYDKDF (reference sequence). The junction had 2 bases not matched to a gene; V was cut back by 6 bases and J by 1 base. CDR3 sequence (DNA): TGTGCCACCAGAGGGACAGATAACTATGGCTACACCTTC. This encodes CATRGTDNYGYTF. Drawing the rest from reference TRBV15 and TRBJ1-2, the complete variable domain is DAMVIQNPRYQVTQFGKPVTLSCSQTLNHNVMYWYQQKSSQAPKLLFHYYDKDFNNEADTPDNFQSRRPNTSFCFLDIRSPGLGDTAMYLCATRGTDNYGYTFGSGTRLTVV.

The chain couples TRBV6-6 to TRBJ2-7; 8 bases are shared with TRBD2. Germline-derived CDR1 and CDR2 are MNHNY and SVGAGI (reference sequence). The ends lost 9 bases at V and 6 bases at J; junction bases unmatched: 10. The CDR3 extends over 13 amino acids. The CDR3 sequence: CASRPGLGSEQYF. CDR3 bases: TGTGCCAGTCGACCGGGACTAGGATCCGAGCAGTACTTC.